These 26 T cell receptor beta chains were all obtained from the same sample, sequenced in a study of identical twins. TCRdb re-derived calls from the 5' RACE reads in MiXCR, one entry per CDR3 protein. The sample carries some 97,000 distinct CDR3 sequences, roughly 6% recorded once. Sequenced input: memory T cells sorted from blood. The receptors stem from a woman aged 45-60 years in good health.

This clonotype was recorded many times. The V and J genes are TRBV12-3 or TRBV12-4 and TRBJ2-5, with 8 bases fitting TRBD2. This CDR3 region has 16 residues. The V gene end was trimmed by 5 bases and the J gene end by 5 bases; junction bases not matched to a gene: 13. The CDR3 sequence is CASSPQSGLVEETQYF. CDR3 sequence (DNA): TGTGCCAGCAGTCCCCAATCGGGACTAGTTGAGGAGACCCAGTACTTC.

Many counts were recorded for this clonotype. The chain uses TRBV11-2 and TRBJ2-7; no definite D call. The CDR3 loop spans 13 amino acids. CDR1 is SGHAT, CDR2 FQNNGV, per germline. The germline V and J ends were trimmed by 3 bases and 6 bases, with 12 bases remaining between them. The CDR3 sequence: CASSFPGPSEQYF. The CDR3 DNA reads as TGTGCCAGCAGCTTTCCCGGGCCAAGCGAGCAGTACTTC.

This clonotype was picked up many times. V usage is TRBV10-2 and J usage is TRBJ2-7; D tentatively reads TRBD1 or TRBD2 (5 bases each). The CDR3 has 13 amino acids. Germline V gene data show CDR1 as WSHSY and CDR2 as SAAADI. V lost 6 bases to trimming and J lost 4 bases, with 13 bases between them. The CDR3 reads CASRAGTNYEQYV. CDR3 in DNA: TGCGCCAGCAGAGCCGGGACCAATTACGAGCAGTACGTC.

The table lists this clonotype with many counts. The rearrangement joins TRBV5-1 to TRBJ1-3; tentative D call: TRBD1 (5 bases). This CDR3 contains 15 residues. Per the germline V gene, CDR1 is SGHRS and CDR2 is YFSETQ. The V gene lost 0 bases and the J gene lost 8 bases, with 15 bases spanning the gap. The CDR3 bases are TGCGCCAGCAGCTTGGAAGGCGGTGGGGGTCACACCATATATTTT. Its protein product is CASSLEGGGGHTIYF.

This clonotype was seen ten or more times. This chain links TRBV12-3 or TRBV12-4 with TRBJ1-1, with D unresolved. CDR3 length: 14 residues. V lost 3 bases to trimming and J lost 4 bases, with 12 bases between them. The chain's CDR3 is CASSLTGRPTEAFF. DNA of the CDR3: TGTGCCAGCAGTTTGACCGGGAGGCCCACTGAAGCTTTCTTT.

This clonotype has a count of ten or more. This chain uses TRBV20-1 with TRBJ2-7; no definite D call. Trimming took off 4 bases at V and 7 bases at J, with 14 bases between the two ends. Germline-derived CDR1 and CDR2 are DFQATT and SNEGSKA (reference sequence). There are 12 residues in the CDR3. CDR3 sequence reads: CSATRVAREQYF. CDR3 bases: TGCAGTGCTACAAGGGTGGCTAGGGAGCAGTACTTC.

CDR3 amino acids: CASSSEPTRRETQYF. The CDR3 DNA reads as TGTGCCAGCAGCTCCGAACCGACACGCAGAGAGACCCAGTACTTC. The chain carries TRBV5-5 and TRBJ2-5, with D hard to call. Germline lookup yields CDR1 SGHKS and CDR2 YYEKEE (reference sequence). The CDR3 totals 15 residues. Trimming cost V 3 bases and J 4 bases, with 16 bases left between them. Full variable domain (missing parts from reference TRBV5-5 and TRBJ2-5): DAGVTQSPTHLIKTRGQQVTLRCSPISGHKSVSWYQQVLGQGPQFIFQYYEKEERGRGNFPDRFSARQFPNYSSELNVNALLLGDSALYLCASSSEPTRRETQYFGPGTRLLVL.

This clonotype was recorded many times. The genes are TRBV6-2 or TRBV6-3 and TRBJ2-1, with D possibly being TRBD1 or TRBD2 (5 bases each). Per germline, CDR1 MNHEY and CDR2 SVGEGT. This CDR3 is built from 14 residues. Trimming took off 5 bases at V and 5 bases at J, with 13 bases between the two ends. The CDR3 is CASSRDGWDNEQFF. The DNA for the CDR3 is TGTGCCAGCAGTCGGGACGGGTGGGACAATGAGCAGTTCTTC.

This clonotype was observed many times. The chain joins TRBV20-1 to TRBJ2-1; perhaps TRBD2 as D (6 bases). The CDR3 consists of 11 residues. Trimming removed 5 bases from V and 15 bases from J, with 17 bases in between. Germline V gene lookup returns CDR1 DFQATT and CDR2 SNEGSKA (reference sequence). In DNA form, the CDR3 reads TGCAGTGCTCCACTGGGGGGATCATCGTTCTTC. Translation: CSAPLGGSSFF.

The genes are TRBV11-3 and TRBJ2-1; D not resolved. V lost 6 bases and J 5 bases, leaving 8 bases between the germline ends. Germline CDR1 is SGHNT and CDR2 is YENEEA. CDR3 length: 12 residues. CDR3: CASRENNNEQFF. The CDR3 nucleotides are TGTGCCAGCAGGGAGAACAACAATGAGCAGTTCTTC.

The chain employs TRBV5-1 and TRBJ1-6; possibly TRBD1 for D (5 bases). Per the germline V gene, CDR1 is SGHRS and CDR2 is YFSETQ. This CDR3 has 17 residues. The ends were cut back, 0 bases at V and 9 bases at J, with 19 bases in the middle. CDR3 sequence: CASSLEGGALGSSPLHF. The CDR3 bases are TGCGCCAGCAGCTTGGAGGGTGGGGCCCTGGGGTCTTCACCCCTCCACTTT.

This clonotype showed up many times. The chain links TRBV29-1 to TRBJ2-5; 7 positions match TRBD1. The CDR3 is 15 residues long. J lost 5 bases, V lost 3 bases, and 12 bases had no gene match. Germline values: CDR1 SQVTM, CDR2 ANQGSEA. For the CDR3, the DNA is TGCAGCGTTGACCGCCTCGACAGGGCAGGGGAGACCCAGTACTTC. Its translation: CSVDRLDRAGETQYF. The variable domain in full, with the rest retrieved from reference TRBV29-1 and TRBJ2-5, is SAVISQKPSRDICQRGTSLTIQCQVDSQVTMMFWYRQQPGQSLTLIATANQGSEATYESGFVIDKFPISRPNLTFSTLTVSNMSPEDSSIYLCSVDRLDRAGETQYFGPGTRLLVL.

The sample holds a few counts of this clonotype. For the CDR3, the DNA is TGTGCCAGCAGCTTGCGGGTTGGTCGTTCAGGAGATACGCAGTATTTT. Translation gives CASSLRVGRSGDTQYF. The chain has TRBV7-9 and TRBJ2-3; a possible D gene is TRBD2 (5 bases). The CDR3 is 16 residues long. Germline-derived CDR1 and CDR2 are SEHNR and FQNEAQ (reference sequence). The V end was cut by 3 bases, the J end by 5 bases, with 18 bases between.

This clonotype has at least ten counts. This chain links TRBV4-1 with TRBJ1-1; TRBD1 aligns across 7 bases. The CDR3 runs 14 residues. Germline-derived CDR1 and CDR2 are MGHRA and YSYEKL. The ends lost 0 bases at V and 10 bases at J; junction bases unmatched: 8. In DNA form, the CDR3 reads TGCGCCAGCAGCCAAGATCAAGGGAGGGGGCGAGCTTTCTTT. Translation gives CASSQDQGRGRAFF.

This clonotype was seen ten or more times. In nucleotides, the CDR3 is TGCAGTGCTGGTTGGGGAATCTATGGCTACACCTTC. The encoded protein is CSAGWGIYGYTF. The chain employs TRBV20-1 and TRBJ1-2; the D is unclear. The CDR3 is 12 amino acids. V was shortened by 5 bases and J by 4 bases, with 11 bases between the two germline ends. CDR1 and CDR2 from the germline V gene are DFQATT and SNEGSKA (reference sequence).

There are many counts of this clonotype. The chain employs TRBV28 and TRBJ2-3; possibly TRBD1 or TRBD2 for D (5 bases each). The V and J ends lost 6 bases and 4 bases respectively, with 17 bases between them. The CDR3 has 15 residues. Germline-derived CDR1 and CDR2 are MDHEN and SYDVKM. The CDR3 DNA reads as TGTGCCAGCAGCTCCGGGACGAGGCAGGCAGATACGCAGTATTTT. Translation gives CASSSGTRQADTQYF.

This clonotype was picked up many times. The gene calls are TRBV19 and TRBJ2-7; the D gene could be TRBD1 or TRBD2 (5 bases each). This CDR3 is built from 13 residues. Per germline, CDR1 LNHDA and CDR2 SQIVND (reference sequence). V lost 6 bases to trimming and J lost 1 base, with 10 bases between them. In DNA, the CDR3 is TGTGCCAGTAGGTGGGGCGGGTCCTACGAGCAGTACTTC. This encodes CASRWGGSYEQYF.

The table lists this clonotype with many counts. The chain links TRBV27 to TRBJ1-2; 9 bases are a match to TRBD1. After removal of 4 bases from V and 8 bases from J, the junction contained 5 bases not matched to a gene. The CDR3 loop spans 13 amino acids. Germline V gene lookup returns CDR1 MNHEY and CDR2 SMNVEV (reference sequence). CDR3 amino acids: CASSSGTGIGYTF. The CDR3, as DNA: TGTGCCAGCAGTTCCGGGACAGGGATCGGCTACACCTTC.

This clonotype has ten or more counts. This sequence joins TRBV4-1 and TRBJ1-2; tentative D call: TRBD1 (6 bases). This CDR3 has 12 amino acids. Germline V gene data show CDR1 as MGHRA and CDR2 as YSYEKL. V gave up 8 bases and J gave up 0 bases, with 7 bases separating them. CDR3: CASGQSNYGYTF. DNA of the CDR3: TGCGCCAGCGGACAGTCTAACTATGGCTACACCTTC.

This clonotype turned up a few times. The CDR3 nucleotides are TGTGCCACTCGGGGGGACACAGATACGCAGTATTTT. Translation gives CATRGDTDTQYF. V and J are TRBV10-3 and TRBJ2-3; 7 nucleotides agree with TRBD2. CDR3 length equals 12 residues. Germline V CDR1 and CDR2: ENHRY, SYGVKD. Trimming cost V 10 bases and J 2 bases; bases outside gene matches: 3.

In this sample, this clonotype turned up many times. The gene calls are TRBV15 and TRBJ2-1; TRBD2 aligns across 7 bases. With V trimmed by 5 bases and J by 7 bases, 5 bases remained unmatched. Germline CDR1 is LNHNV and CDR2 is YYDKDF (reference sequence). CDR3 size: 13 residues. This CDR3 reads CATSGLVANEQFF. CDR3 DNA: TGTGCCACCAGCGGACTAGTCGCTAATGAGCAGTTCTTC.

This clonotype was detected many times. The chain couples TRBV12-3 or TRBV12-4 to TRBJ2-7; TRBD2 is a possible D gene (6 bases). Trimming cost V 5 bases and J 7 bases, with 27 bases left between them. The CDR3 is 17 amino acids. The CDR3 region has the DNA TGTGCCAGCAGTACCCCCGCGTGGTCGGGAGTGTTGTTTGAGCAGTACTTC. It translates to CASSTPAWSGVLFEQYF.

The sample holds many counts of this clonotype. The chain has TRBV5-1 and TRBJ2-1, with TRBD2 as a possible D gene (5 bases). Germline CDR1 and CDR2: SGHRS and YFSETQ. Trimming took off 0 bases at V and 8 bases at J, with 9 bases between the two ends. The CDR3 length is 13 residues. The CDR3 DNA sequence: TGCGCCAGCAGCTTGGGTACGGAGGATGAGCAGTTCTTC. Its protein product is CASSLGTEDEQFF.

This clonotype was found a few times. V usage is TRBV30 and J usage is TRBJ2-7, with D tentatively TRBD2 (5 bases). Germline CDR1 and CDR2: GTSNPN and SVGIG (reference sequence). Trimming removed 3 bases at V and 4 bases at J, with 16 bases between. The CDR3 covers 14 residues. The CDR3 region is CAWSAPGIVYEQYF. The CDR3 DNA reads TGTGCCTGGAGCGCCCCGGGAATTGTATACGAGCAGTACTTC.

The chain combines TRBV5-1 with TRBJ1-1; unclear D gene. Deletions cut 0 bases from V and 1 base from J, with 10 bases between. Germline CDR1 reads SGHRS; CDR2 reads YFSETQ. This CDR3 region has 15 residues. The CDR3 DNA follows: TGCGCCAGCAGCTTGGTGGGAGGTCAGAACACTGAAGCTTTCTTT. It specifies CASSLVGGQNTEAFF. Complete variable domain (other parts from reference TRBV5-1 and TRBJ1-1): KAGVTQTPRYLIKTRGQQVTLSCSPISGHRSVSWYQQTPGQGLQFLFEYFSETQRNKGNFPGRFSGRQFSNSRSEMNVSTLELGDSALYLCASSLVGGQNTEAFFGQGTRLTVV.

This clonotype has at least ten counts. CDR3 amino acids: CAWSRGPNTGELFF. For the CDR3, the DNA is TGTGCCTGGAGTAGGGGGCCGAACACCGGGGAGCTGTTTTTT. The chain is built from TRBV30 and TRBJ2-2, with 7 bases aligning to TRBD1. The CDR3 extends over 14 amino acids. V lost 2 bases and J lost 0; bases outside the gene matches: 0. The germline V gene encodes CDR1 GTSNPN and CDR2 SVGIG (reference sequence).